This TCR beta chain was recovered during a study of identical twins. The V and J ends lost 1 base and 1 base respectively, with 8 bases between them. The CDR3 totals 15 residues. Germline V gene sequence: CDR1 LGHNA, CDR2 YNFKEQ. This clonotype was seen many times. TCRdb used MiXCR to reprocess the 5' RACE reads, holding one entry per CDR3 protein. The table lists more than 650,000 distinct CDR3 sequences, 6.1% of them singletons, with under 2% in the top ten. The chain has TRBV4-2 and TRBJ2-1, with D hard to call. The receptor was isolated from a man between 18 and 35 years old in good health. The source material was naive T cells sorted from blood. Written as DNA, the CDR3 is TGTGCCAGCAGCCAAGCCCAAACTTCCTACAATGAGCAGTTCTTC. It codes for CASSQAQTSYNEQFF.